A selection of T cell receptor beta chains follows, all from one sample in a study of shared clonotypes between healthy human individuals. TCRdb keeps only in-frame clones here, not all; method: immunoSEQ multiplex PCR. Of approximately 2.1 million clones listed, 85% to 95% are singletons. Specimen: naive CD4+ T cells from PBMCs. These TCRs come from a man between 18 and 29 years old in good health. Some clones in this sample may be carry-over from other donors' samples. The CDR3 runs from the conserved cysteine through the conserved F or W. Fields, in order: J gene, V gene, CDR3 length, CDR3 protein.

>TRBJ1-2|TRBV5-6|13
CASSPGTGGGYTF
>TRBJ2-1|TRBV10-3|15
CAISVGSPSYNEQFF
>TRBJ2-1|TRBV4-1|16
CASSQGLRDSYNEQFF
>TRBJ1-1|TRBV28|11
CASSLGFEAFF
>TRBJ2-1|TRBV5-1|16
CASSADTGGTYNEQFF
>TRBJ2-7|TRBV28|13
CAAAPGGPGEQYF
>TRBJ2-1|TRBV29-1|13
CSVAGRAYNEQFF
>TRBJ2-7|TRBV28|11
CASSEAGPKDF
>TRBJ2-5|TRBV18|15
CASSISGDSQETQYF
>TRBJ1-3|TRBV9|16
CASSVGKGPPGNTIYF
>TRBJ1-2|TRBV19|11
CASSIKNGYTF
>TRBJ2-7|TRBV14|15
CASSSRGGRGYEQYF
>TRBJ2-2|TRBV15|18
CATSRDYTGAENTGELFF